Listed below are T cell receptor beta chains from one sample, sequenced in a study of blood T cells in healthy people across ages. TCRdb called the 5' RACE reads again in MiXCR, with one record for every CDR3 protein. The table shows under 800,000 distinct CDR3 sequences, with more than 40% occurring only once. What was sequenced was blood. Receptors were obtained from a woman aged 55-70 years in good health. The CDR3 runs from the conserved cysteine through the conserved F or W. The order of the fields is V gene, clone size, D gene, J gene, CDR3 DNA, CDR3 protein. D genes are given only for firm matches. Clone sizes are given selectively: once, few, many, or a class where the clone is expanded.

v_call: TRBV11-3; clone_size: -; d_call: TRBD2; j_call: TRBJ2-7; cdr3_nt: TGTGCCAGCAGCTTAGGAGGGGGGAGCGGGAGAACCTACGAGCAGTACTTC; cdr3_aa: CASSLGGGSGRTYEQYF
v_call: TRBV6-5; clone_size: few; d_call: TRBD1; j_call: TRBJ2-5; cdr3_nt: TGTGCCAGCAGTCGCGGACAGGGTCCAAGGCAGTACTTC; cdr3_aa: CASSRGQGPRQYF
v_call: TRBV4-1; clone_size: few; d_call: -; j_call: TRBJ1-5; cdr3_nt: TGCGCCAGCAGCCAAGATTTCACGATCGCGCCCCAGCATTTT; cdr3_aa: CASSQDFTIAPQHF
v_call: TRBV28; clone_size: few; d_call: -; j_call: TRBJ1-1; cdr3_nt: TGTGCCAGCAGTGTCGGGACGGGGAACACTGAAGCTTTCTTT; cdr3_aa: CASSVGTGNTEAFF
v_call: TRBV5-1; clone_size: few; d_call: -; j_call: TRBJ2-7; cdr3_nt: TGCGCCAGCAGCTTGTCTATTGCCAAACCCTACGAGCAGTACTTC; cdr3_aa: CASSLSIAKPYEQYF
v_call: TRBV7-2; clone_size: many; d_call: TRBD2; j_call: TRBJ2-7; cdr3_nt: TGTGCCAGCAGCACCCCCCCTAGCGGGAGTTACGAGCAGTACTTC; cdr3_aa: CASSTPPSGSYEQYF
v_call: TRBV3-1; clone_size: once; d_call: TRBD1; j_call: TRBJ2-7; cdr3_nt: TGTGCCAGCAGCAGAGGGACAGGGGGCTTGGACGAGCAGTACTTC; cdr3_aa: CASSRGTGGLDEQYF
v_call: TRBV20-1; clone_size: few; d_call: TRBD2; j_call: TRBJ2-7; cdr3_nt: TGCAGTGCTTCCGGGACTAGCGAGACGCCAAGCTCCTACGAGCAGTACTTC; cdr3_aa: CSASGTSETPSSYEQYF
v_call: TRBV9; clone_size: -; d_call: -; j_call: TRBJ2-6; cdr3_nt: TGTGCCAGCAGCGTAGTAGGATCAGCCGGGGCCAACGTCCTGACTTTC; cdr3_aa: CASSVVGSAGANVLTF
v_call: TRBV20-1; clone_size: -; d_call: TRBD1; j_call: TRBJ1-2; cdr3_nt: TGCAGTGCTAGGGGTGCTCCAGACAGGGGAGCGGAAGGCTACACCTTC; cdr3_aa: CSARGAPDRGAEGYTF
v_call: TRBV20-1; clone_size: -; d_call: -; j_call: TRBJ2-3; cdr3_nt: TGCAGTGCTAGAGATACAGTAGGGGATACGCAGTATTTT; cdr3_aa: CSARDTVGDTQYF
v_call: TRBV20-1; clone_size: -; d_call: -; j_call: TRBJ2-3; cdr3_nt: TGCAGTGCTAGGGGGGGCCAAAGCGATACGCAGTATTTT; cdr3_aa: CSARGGQSDTQYF
v_call: TRBV5-1; clone_size: -; d_call: TRBD2; j_call: TRBJ2-5; cdr3_nt: TGCGCCAGCAGCTTGGAGACTAGCGGGAGAATTGTTTCCTACAATGAGCAGTACTTC; cdr3_aa: CASSLETSGRIVSYNEQYF
v_call: TRBV7-9; clone_size: -; d_call: -; j_call: TRBJ2-3; cdr3_nt: TGTGCCAGCAGCAAGCGGGACAGTAGCACAGATACGCAGTATTTT; cdr3_aa: CASSKRDSSTDTQYF
v_call: TRBV9; clone_size: -; d_call: -; j_call: TRBJ2-1; cdr3_nt: TGTGCCAGCAGCGTAGGGGGTCAGGGTGAGCAGTTCTTC; cdr3_aa: CASSVGGQGEQFF
v_call: TRBV5-1; clone_size: -; d_call: TRBD1; j_call: TRBJ1-1; cdr3_nt: TGCGTCAGCATTCTGACAGGGTCTGATGAAGCTTTCTTT; cdr3_aa: CVSILTGSDEAFF
v_call: TRBV29-1; clone_size: many; d_call: -; j_call: TRBJ2-7; cdr3_nt: TGCAGCGTGAAGTGGACAGTAGATACCTACGAGCAGTACTTC; cdr3_aa: CSVKWTVDTYEQYF
v_call: TRBV20-1; clone_size: -; d_call: -; j_call: TRBJ2-5; cdr3_nt: TGCAGTGCTTCCGGGACGCAAGAGACCCAGTACTTC; cdr3_aa: CSASGTQETQYF
v_call: TRBV7-2; clone_size: many; d_call: TRBD1; j_call: TRBJ2-1; cdr3_nt: TGTGCCAGCAGCAACCCGACAGGGGCGCGGCTTCAGTTCTTC; cdr3_aa: CASSNPTGARLQFF
v_call: TRBV4-2; clone_size: once; d_call: -; j_call: TRBJ2-5; cdr3_nt: TGTACCAGCAGCCAAGAGGGGAGGGGGGGAGAGACCCAGTACTTC; cdr3_aa: CTSSQEGRGGETQYF
v_call: TRBV6-2/TRBV6-3; clone_size: -; d_call: TRBD1; j_call: TRBJ2-3; cdr3_nt: TGTGCCAGCAGTTACGGGACAGTTGGCACAGATACGCAGTATTTT; cdr3_aa: CASSYGTVGTDTQYF
v_call: TRBV20-1; clone_size: -; d_call: -; j_call: TRBJ2-1; cdr3_nt: TGCAGTGCTCCTGGACCCATGGTGTACAATGAGCAGTTCTTC; cdr3_aa: CSAPGPMVYNEQFF
v_call: TRBV3-1; clone_size: few; d_call: -; j_call: TRBJ2-3; cdr3_nt: TGTGCCCGCAGCCAAGACGACAGAGATACGCAGTATTTT; cdr3_aa: CARSQDDRDTQYF
v_call: TRBV5-5; clone_size: many; d_call: TRBD1; j_call: TRBJ2-7; cdr3_nt: TGTGCCAGCAGCTTGTCTGGGACAGGGGACCACGAGCAGTACTTC; cdr3_aa: CASSLSGTGDHEQYF
v_call: TRBV27; clone_size: -; d_call: TRBD2; j_call: TRBJ2-5; cdr3_nt: TGTGCCAGCAGTTCACTAGCGGGGGGGACAGAGACCCAGTACTTC; cdr3_aa: CASSSLAGGTETQYF
v_call: TRBV20-1; clone_size: -; d_call: TRBD2; j_call: TRBJ2-7; cdr3_nt: TGCAGTGCTCGGACTAGCTCCTACAATGAGCAGTACTTC; cdr3_aa: CSARTSSYNEQYF
v_call: TRBV5-4; clone_size: few; d_call: TRBD1; j_call: TRBJ2-1; cdr3_nt: TGTGCCAGCAGCTTTTCAAGGGACAGCCAAAATGAGCAGTTCTTC; cdr3_aa: CASSFSRDSQNEQFF
v_call: TRBV5-6; clone_size: few; d_call: TRBD1; j_call: TRBJ2-7; cdr3_nt: TGTGCCAGCAGGCCGGGACAGGGGGCAACCCCCTCCTACGAGCAGTACTTC; cdr3_aa: CASRPGQGATPSYEQYF
v_call: TRBV11-2; clone_size: -; d_call: -; j_call: TRBJ2-7; cdr3_nt: TGTGCCAGCAGATCCTCACTCTCCTACGACCAGTACTTC; cdr3_aa: CASRSSLSYDQYF
v_call: TRBV3-1; clone_size: -; d_call: TRBD2; j_call: TRBJ2-5; cdr3_nt: TGTGCCAGCTTGGGACTAGCGGGAGGCCATGAGCAGTACTTC; cdr3_aa: CASLGLAGGHEQYF
v_call: TRBV7-2; clone_size: -; d_call: -; j_call: TRBJ2-1; cdr3_nt: TGTGCCAGCAGCTTAGTAGCGGTGACCTACAATGAGCAGTTCTTC; cdr3_aa: CASSLVAVTYNEQFF
v_call: TRBV20-1; clone_size: -; d_call: -; j_call: TRBJ1-6; cdr3_nt: TGCAGGGCGGGGGGGGAACCTAATTCACCCCTCCACTTT; cdr3_aa: CRAGGEPNSPLHF
v_call: TRBV29-1; clone_size: -; d_call: TRBD1; j_call: TRBJ2-1; cdr3_nt: TGCAGCGCTGACAGGGGAAACAATGAGCAGTTCTTC; cdr3_aa: CSADRGNNEQFF
v_call: TRBV5-1; clone_size: -; d_call: -; j_call: TRBJ1-1; cdr3_nt: TGCGCCAGCTCGACGACGGATATGAACACTGAAGCTTTCTTT; cdr3_aa: CASSTTDMNTEAFF
v_call: TRBV6-1; clone_size: -; d_call: TRBD1; j_call: TRBJ2-5; cdr3_nt: TGTGCCAGCAGCGTACATAATACAGGGGTAGGACGGGAGACCCAGTACTTC; cdr3_aa: CASSVHNTGVGRETQYF
v_call: TRBV20-1; clone_size: -; d_call: TRBD1; j_call: TRBJ2-7; cdr3_nt: TGCAGTGCTAGAGCCCCGGACAGGACCTACGAGCAGTACTTC; cdr3_aa: CSARAPDRTYEQYF
v_call: TRBV4-2; clone_size: -; d_call: TRBD1; j_call: TRBJ1-6; cdr3_nt: TGTGCCAGCAGCCAATCCGGGACAGGGGTGAATTCACCCCTCCACTTT; cdr3_aa: CASSQSGTGVNSPLHF
v_call: TRBV2; clone_size: -; d_call: -; j_call: TRBJ2-3; cdr3_nt: TGTGCCAGCAGTGAGGGTGGGCTAGCGCGACCGCGGTGGGATACGCAGTATTTT; cdr3_aa: CASSEGGLARPRWDTQYF
v_call: TRBV5-1; clone_size: -; d_call: TRBD2; j_call: TRBJ2-1; cdr3_nt: TGCGCCCGCAGCTTGACTAGCGGGGGTCACTACAATGAGCAGTTCTTC; cdr3_aa: CARSLTSGGHYNEQFF
v_call: TRBV7-9; clone_size: -; d_call: -; j_call: TRBJ2-3; cdr3_nt: TGTGCCGGGCTCTTGGGTGGCACAGATACGCAGTATTTT; cdr3_aa: CAGLLGGTDTQYF
v_call: TRBV20-1; clone_size: -; d_call: TRBD1; j_call: TRBJ2-1; cdr3_nt: TGCAGTGCGGCGGACAGGGAAAAACCGACTGAAGAGACCCAGTTCTTC; cdr3_aa: CSAADREKPTEETQFF
v_call: TRBV11-1; clone_size: -; d_call: TRBD1; j_call: TRBJ2-1; cdr3_nt: TGTGCCAGCAGGGGGACAGGGGGCCGTGAGCAGTTCTTC; cdr3_aa: CASRGTGGREQFF
v_call: TRBV27; clone_size: -; d_call: -; j_call: TRBJ2-3; cdr3_nt: TGTGCCAGCAGTTTATCGTACAGGGTAAGCGCGGACACAGATACGCAGTATTTT; cdr3_aa: CASSLSYRVSADTDTQYF
v_call: TRBV16; clone_size: -; d_call: TRBD1; j_call: TRBJ2-3; cdr3_nt: TGTGCCAGCAGCCAAGACAGGGCAAGGAGGGATACGCAGTATTTT; cdr3_aa: CASSQDRARRDTQYF
v_call: TRBV6-1; clone_size: -; d_call: TRBD2; j_call: TRBJ2-1; cdr3_nt: TGTGCCAGCAGAATCATGGGGGGGACCCCCTACAATGAGCAGTTCTTC; cdr3_aa: CASRIMGGTPYNEQFF
v_call: TRBV6-2/TRBV6-3; clone_size: many; d_call: TRBD2; j_call: TRBJ2-3; cdr3_nt: TGTGCCAGCAGTTGGGGTGAAGCGGGAGCCACAGATACGCAGTATTTT; cdr3_aa: CASSWGEAGATDTQYF
v_call: TRBV7-9; clone_size: -; d_call: TRBD1; j_call: TRBJ2-7; cdr3_nt: TGTGCCAGCAGCTTAGGGGACAGGGAGTACGAGCAGTACTTC; cdr3_aa: CASSLGDREYEQYF
v_call: TRBV6-5; clone_size: -; d_call: TRBD1; j_call: TRBJ2-1; cdr3_nt: TGTGCCAGCAGACTCGACAGGGGGCGATACAATGAGCAGTTCTTC; cdr3_aa: CASRLDRGRYNEQFF
v_call: TRBV6-2/TRBV6-3; clone_size: few; d_call: TRBD2; j_call: TRBJ2-7; cdr3_nt: TGTGCCAGCAGTTACTTTAGCGGGGCAGCCGAGCAGTACTTC; cdr3_aa: CASSYFSGAAEQYF
v_call: TRBV7-6; clone_size: -; d_call: TRBD1; j_call: TRBJ2-7; cdr3_nt: TGTGCCAGCAGCTCCAACAGGGGGACCTCCTACGAGCAGTACTTC; cdr3_aa: CASSSNRGTSYEQYF
v_call: TRBV5-1; clone_size: -; d_call: TRBD2; j_call: TRBJ2-5; cdr3_nt: TGCGCCAGCAGCTTGGTGGCGGGGGTACAAGAGACCCAGTACTTC; cdr3_aa: CASSLVAGVQETQYF
v_call: TRBV12-3/TRBV12-4; clone_size: few; d_call: -; j_call: TRBJ2-1; cdr3_nt: TGTGCCAGCAGTTTAACGGATTCCCGGAATGAGCAGTTCTTC; cdr3_aa: CASSLTDSRNEQFF
v_call: TRBV15; clone_size: -; d_call: -; j_call: TRBJ1-6; cdr3_nt: TGTGCCACCAGCAAAAGAGGCTGGGCAGATGGAAAGAATAATTCACCCCTCCACTTT; cdr3_aa: CATSKRGWADGKNNSPLHF
v_call: TRBV5-1; clone_size: few; d_call: -; j_call: TRBJ1-6; cdr3_nt: TGCGCCAGCAGCTTGGAGGCACTCTATAATTCACCCCTCCACTTT; cdr3_aa: CASSLEALYNSPLHF
v_call: TRBV29-1; clone_size: -; d_call: -; j_call: TRBJ1-1; cdr3_nt: TGCAGCGTTCGGGGGGGACTCGTGAACACTGAAGCTTTCTTT; cdr3_aa: CSVRGGLVNTEAFF